Each of the 19 T cell receptor beta chains below was sequenced from the same sample in a study of blood T cell repertoires in COVID-19. Assay: immunoSEQ multiplex PCR; the TCRdb copy retains only in-frame clones and omits some. This table has 150,000 to 200,000 clones, 80% to 90% appearing once. Sample: peripheral blood. These TCRs come from a woman over 75 with acute or convalescent COVID-19.

The chain joins TRBV6-5 to TRBJ2-5; tentative D call: TRBD2 (6 bases). The V end lost 9 bases, the J end lost 1 base, and 12 bases lay between the germline ends. Germline loops: CDR1 MNHEY, CDR2 SVGAGI. The CDR3 spans 13 residues. Here the CDR3 DNA reads TGTGCCAGTGATGCGGGGTTCCAAGAGACCCAGTACTTC. Translating gives CASDAGFQETQYF.

The chain is built from TRBV13 and TRBJ2-1, with 10 nucleotides matching TRBD1. The length of the CDR3 is 16 residues. Germline CDR1 is PRHDT and CDR2 is FYEKMQ (reference sequence). V was clipped by 5 bases and J by 2 bases; unmatched bases: 6. The DNA of the CDR3 is TGTGCCAGCAGCGGGGCCGGACAGGGGGCCTACAATGAGCAGTTCTTC. It is translated as CASSGAGQGAYNEQFF.

This clone came up a few times. Distinct nucleotide sequences in the sample also encode this CDR3. V gene TRBV21-1 combines with J gene TRBJ2-5; the table assigns TRBD1, which was not confirmed against the DNA. TRBV21-1 is recorded as a pseudogene. The CDR3 spans 15 residues. CDR3 region: CASSIPGTERRTQYF. The CDR3 coding sequence is TGTGCCAGCAGCATCCCCGGGACAGAAAGAAGGACCCAGTACTTC.

The gene calls are TRBV7-6 and TRBJ2-5; TRBD2 agrees at 7 bases. V trimming: 5 bases; J trimming: 0 bases; junction bases outside the gene matches: 6. The CDR3 consists of 15 residues. Germline V gene sequence: CDR1 SGHVS, CDR2 FNYEAQ. CDR3 bases: TGTGCCAGCAGCAGAGGACTAGTGAACCAAGAGACCCAGTACTTC. Its protein product is CASSRGLVNQETQYF.

The chain combines TRBV7-2 with TRBJ1-1, with a tentative D call TRBD1 (6 bases). The CDR3 loop spans 17 amino acids. V was pared by 1 base and J by 6 bases, with 21 bases between. The germline V gene encodes CDR1 SGHTA and CDR2 FQGNSA. The CDR3 spells CASSLDFGGGALPEAFF. The CDR3 bases are TGTGCCAGCAGCTTAGATTTTGGGGGGGGCGCGCTTCCTGAAGCTTTCTTT.

The genes are TRBV3-1 (or the pseudogene TRBV3-2) and TRBJ1-4; the D is unclear. The CDR3 spans 15 residues. V lost 3 bases and J 0 bases, leaving 8 bases between the germline ends. Germline V CDR1 and CDR2: LGHDT, YNNKEL (reference sequence). The CDR3 DNA is TGTGCCAGCAGCCATAGACTAGCAACTAATGAAAAACTGTTTTTT. The encoded protein is CASSHRLATNEKLFF.

The rearrangement joins TRBV21-1 to TRBJ2-7; no check of the table's D call, TRBD1, against the DNA was made. TRBV21-1 is described as a pseudogene. The CDR3 is 14 residues long. The CDR3 loop is CASSKVGRGHEQYF. Written as DNA, the CDR3 is TGTGCCAGCAGCAAAGTCGGCAGGGGCCACGAGCAGTACTTC.

The V and J genes are TRBV5-1 and TRBJ2-2; 8 nucleotides match TRBD1. The CDR3 covers 16 residues. V lost 3 bases to trimming and J lost 4 bases; unmatched junction nucleotides: 8. The germline CDR1 and CDR2 sequences are SGHRS and YFSETQ. Here the CDR3 reads CASSSPDRVITGELFF. The CDR3 nucleotides are TGCGCCAGCAGCTCCCCGGACAGGGTAATCACCGGGGAGCTGTTTTTT.

The chain recombines TRBV30 with TRBJ2-7, with D possibly being TRBD1 (5 bases). Trimming took off 3 bases at V and 3 bases at J, with 9 bases between the two ends. The germline CDR1 and CDR2 sequences are GTSNPN and SVGIG (reference sequence). CDR3 size: 12 residues. CDR3 protein: CAWSITGYEQYF. DNA for the CDR3: TGTGCCTGGAGCATAACAGGCTACGAGCAGTACTTC. The full variable domain, its missing parts supplied by reference TRBV30 and TRBJ2-7, is SQTIHQWPATLVQPVGSPLSLECTVEGTSNPNLYWYRQAAGRGLQLLFYSVGIGQISSEVPQNLSASRPQDRQFILSSKKLLLSDSGFYLCAWSITGYEQYFGPGTRLTVT.

The chain recombines TRBV3-1 (or the pseudogene TRBV3-2) with TRBJ1-2; tentatively, D is TRBD1 (5 bases). Germline loops: CDR1 LGHDT, CDR2 YNNKEL (reference sequence). This CDR3 comprises 14 residues. V lost 4 bases, J lost 2 bases, and 11 bases lay in between. The CDR3 spells CASSPRGTNYGYTF. The CDR3 DNA reads TGTGCCAGCAGCCCTAGGGGAACGAACTATGGCTACACCTTC.

The V and J genes are TRBV5-5 and TRBJ1-5; unclear D gene. The germline CDR1 and CDR2 sequences are SGHKS and YYEKEE (reference sequence). The CDR3 runs 14 residues. The germline V and J ends were trimmed by 4 bases and 2 bases, with 10 bases remaining between them. The CDR3 here is CASSPLHGNQPQHF. DNA for the CDR3: TGTGCCAGCAGCCCATTACACGGCAATCAGCCCCAGCATTTT. Combining the CDR3 with reference TRBV5-5 and TRBJ1-5 gives the whole variable domain DAGVTQSPTHLIKTRGQQVTLRCSPISGHKSVSWYQQVLGQGPQFIFQYYEKEERGRGNFPDRFSARQFPNYSSELNVNALLLGDSALYLCASSPLHGNQPQHFGDGTRLSIL.

This chain joins TRBV24-1 and TRBJ2-2; D gene ambiguous. CDR3 length: 13 amino acids. Per the germline V gene, CDR1 is KGHDR and CDR2 is SFDVKD. V gave up 4 bases and J gave up 4 bases, with 6 bases separating them. The CDR3 DNA is TGTGCCACCAGTGACTGGAGCACCGGGGAGCTGTTTTTT. Its translation is CATSDWSTGELFF.

The rearrangement uses TRBV7-2 and TRBJ2-1, with TRBD1 identical over 9 bases. Germline CDR1 SGHTA, CDR2 FQGNSA. V lost 2 bases and J lost 1; bases outside the gene matches: 3. The CDR3 totals 16 residues. The CDR3 is CASSLPGTGSYNEQFF. DNA for the CDR3: TGTGCCAGCAGCTTACCCGGGACAGGGTCCTACAATGAGCAGTTCTTC.

The chain combines TRBV19 with TRBJ2-2, with D hard to call. Between the trimmed V and J ends, which lost 9 bases and 0 bases, there was a span of 8 bases. The CDR3 is made up of 13 amino acids. Germline CDR1 reads LNHDA; CDR2 reads SQIVND (reference sequence). In DNA, the CDR3 is TGTGCCAGCGAAGGAGCGAACACCGGGGAGCTGTTTTTT. Residues: CASEGANTGELFF.

The chain has TRBV18 and TRBJ1-4; D perhaps matches TRBD1 (5 bases). CDR1 KGHSH and CDR2 LQKENI come from the germline V gene. The CDR3 contains 15 residues. V shed 0 bases and J shed 5 bases, with 10 bases lying between them. The CDR3 loop reads CASSPPGGRNEKLFF. The CDR3 DNA is TGTGCCAGCTCACCACCCGGGGGGAGGAATGAAAAACTGTTTTTT.

The chain is built from TRBV6-6 and TRBJ2-5; D is perhaps TRBD1 (6 bases). The ends were cut back, 6 bases at V and 5 bases at J, with 10 bases in the middle. CDR3 length: 12 amino acids. Germline V gives CDR1 MNHNY, CDR2 SVGAGI (reference sequence). The CDR3 region is CASSHRAETQYF. CDR3 nucleotide sequence: TGTGCCAGCAGCCACAGGGCGGAGACCCAGTACTTC.

In DNA form, the CDR3 reads TGTGCCAGCAGCCAAGATGACAGTAACAATGAGCAGTTCTTC. It yields the protein CASSQDDSNNEQFF. The chain couples TRBV4-2 to TRBJ2-1, with a possible D match to TRBD1 (5 bases). This CDR3 region has 14 residues. CDR1 is LGHNA and CDR2 is YNFKEQ in the germline V gene. V lost 0 bases and J lost 5, with 8 bases in between.

V gene TRBV5-4 combines with J gene TRBJ2-5, with 7 bases matching TRBD2. Germline-derived CDR1 and CDR2 are SGHNT and YYREEE (reference sequence). The CDR3 has 14 amino acids. Losses at the gene ends were 2 bases for V and 3 bases for J; bases not matched to a gene: 4. The CDR3 loop is CASSFSAGEETQYF. The CDR3 coding sequence is TGTGCCAGCAGCTTTTCGGCGGGGGAAGAGACCCAGTACTTC.

The gene calls are TRBV7-9 and TRBJ1-1; D might be TRBD1 (5 bases). The CDR3 contains 14 residues. Trimming stripped 0 bases from V and 6 bases from J, with 11 bases between. The germline V gene has CDR1 SEHNR and CDR2 FQNEAQ (reference sequence). The CDR3: CASSLAAGYPEAFF. As DNA, the CDR3 is TGTGCCAGCAGCTTAGCGGCAGGGTACCCTGAAGCTTTCTTT.